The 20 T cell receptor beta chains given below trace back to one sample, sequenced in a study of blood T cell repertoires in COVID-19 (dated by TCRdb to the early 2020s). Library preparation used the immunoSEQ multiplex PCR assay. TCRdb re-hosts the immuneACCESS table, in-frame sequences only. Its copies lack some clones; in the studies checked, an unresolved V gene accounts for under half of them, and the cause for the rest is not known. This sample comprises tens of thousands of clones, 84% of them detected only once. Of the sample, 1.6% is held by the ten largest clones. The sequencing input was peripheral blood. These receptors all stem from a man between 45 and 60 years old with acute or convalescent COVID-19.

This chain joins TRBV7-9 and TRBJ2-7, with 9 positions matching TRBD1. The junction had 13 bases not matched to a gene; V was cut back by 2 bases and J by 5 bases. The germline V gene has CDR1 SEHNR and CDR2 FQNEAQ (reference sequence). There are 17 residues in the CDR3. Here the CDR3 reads CASSLWRGGTGLHEQYF. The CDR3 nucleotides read TGTGCCAGCAGCTTATGGAGGGGCGGGACAGGGCTCCACGAGCAGTACTTC.

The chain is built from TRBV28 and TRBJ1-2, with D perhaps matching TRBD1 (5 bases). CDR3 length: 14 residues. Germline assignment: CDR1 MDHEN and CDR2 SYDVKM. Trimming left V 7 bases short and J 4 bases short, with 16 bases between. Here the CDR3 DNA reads TGTGCCAGCAACCTGGGGCAGTGGACCTATGGCTACACCTTC. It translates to CASNLGQWTYGYTF.

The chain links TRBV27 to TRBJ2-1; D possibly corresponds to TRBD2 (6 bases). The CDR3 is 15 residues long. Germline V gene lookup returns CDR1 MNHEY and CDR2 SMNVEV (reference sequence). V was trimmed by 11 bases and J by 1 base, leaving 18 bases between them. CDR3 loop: CAVPVERASYNEQFF. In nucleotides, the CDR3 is TGTGCCGTCCCCGTGGAGCGGGCATCCTACAATGAGCAGTTCTTC.

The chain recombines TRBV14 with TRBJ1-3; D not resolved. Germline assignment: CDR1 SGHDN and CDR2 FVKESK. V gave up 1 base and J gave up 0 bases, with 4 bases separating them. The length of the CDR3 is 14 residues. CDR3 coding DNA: TGTGCCAGCAGCCAAGTAAACTCTGGAAACACCATATATTTT. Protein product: CASSQVNSGNTIYF.

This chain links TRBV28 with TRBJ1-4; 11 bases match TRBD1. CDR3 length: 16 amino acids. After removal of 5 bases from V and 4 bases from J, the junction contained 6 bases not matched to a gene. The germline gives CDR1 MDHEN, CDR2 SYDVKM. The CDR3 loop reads CASSRDRGEDNEKLFF. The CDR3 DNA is TGTGCCAGCAGTCGGGACAGGGGGGAAGATAATGAAAAACTGTTTTTT.

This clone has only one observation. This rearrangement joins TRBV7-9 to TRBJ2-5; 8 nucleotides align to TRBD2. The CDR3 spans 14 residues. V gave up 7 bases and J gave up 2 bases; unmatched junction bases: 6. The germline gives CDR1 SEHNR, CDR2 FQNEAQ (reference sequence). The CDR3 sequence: CASTMTSEQETQYF. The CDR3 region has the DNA TGTGCCAGCACGATGACTAGCGAGCAAGAGACCCAGTACTTC.

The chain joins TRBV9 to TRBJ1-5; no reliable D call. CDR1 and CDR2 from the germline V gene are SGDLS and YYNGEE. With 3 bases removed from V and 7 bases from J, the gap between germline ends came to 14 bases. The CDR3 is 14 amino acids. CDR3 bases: TGTGCCAGCAGCGCCGACCTCCGAGGCCAGCCCCAGCATTTT. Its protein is CASSADLRGQPQHF.

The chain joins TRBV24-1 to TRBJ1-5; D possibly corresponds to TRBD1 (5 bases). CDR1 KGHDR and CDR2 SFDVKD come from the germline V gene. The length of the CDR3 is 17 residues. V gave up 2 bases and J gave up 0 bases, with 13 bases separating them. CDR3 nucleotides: TGTGCCACCAGTGATTCTACAGGCAGGTATAGCAATCAGCCCCAGCATTTT. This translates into CATSDSTGRYSNQPQHF.

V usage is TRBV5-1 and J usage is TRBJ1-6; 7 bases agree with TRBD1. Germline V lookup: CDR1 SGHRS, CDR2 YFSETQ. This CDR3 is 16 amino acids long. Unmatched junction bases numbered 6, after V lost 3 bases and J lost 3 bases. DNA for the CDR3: TGCGCCAGCAGCTGGGACAGCGGAATCTATAATTCACCCCTCCACTTT. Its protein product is CASSWDSGIYNSPLHF.

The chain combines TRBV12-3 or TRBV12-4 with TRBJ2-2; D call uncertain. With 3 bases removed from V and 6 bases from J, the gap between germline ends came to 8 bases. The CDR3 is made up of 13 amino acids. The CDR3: CASSLGEPGELFF. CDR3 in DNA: TGTGCCAGCAGTTTGGGCGAGCCCGGGGAGCTGTTTTTT.

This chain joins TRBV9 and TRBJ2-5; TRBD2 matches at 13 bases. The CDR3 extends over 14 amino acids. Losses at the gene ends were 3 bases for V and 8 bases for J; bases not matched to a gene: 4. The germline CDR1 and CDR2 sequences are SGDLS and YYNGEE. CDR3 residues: CASSAGTSGNTQYF. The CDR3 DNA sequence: TGTGCCAGCAGCGCCGGGACTAGCGGGAATACCCAGTACTTC.

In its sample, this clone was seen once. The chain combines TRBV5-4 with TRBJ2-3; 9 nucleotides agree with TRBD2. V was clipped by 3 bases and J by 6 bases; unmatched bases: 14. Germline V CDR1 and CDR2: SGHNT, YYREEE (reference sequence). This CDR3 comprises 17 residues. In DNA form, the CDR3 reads TGTGCCAGCAGCTACTCTGGGACTAGCCGCCTCCTGGATACGCAGTATTTT. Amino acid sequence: CASSYSGTSRLLDTQYF.

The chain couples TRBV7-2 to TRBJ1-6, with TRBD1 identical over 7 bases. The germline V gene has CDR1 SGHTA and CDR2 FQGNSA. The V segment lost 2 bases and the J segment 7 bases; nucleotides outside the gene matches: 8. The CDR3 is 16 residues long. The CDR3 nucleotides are TGTGCCAGCAGCTTAATGGAGACAGGGCCCAATTCACCCCTCCACTTT. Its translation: CASSLMETGPNSPLHF.

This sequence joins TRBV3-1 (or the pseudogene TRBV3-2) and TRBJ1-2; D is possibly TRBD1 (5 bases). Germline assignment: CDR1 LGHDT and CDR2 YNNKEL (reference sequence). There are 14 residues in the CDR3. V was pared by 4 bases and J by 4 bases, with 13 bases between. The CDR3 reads CASSLWTLSYGYTF. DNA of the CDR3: TGTGCCAGCAGCCTTTGGACATTAAGCTATGGCTACACCTTC.

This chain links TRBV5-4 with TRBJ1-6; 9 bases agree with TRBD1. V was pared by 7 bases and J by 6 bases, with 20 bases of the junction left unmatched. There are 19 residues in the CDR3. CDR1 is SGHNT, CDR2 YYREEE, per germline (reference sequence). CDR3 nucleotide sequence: TGTGCCAGCGCTGTATGGACAGGGGACCCGAGTACCATTAATTCACCCCTCCACTTT. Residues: CASAVWTGDPSTINSPLHF.

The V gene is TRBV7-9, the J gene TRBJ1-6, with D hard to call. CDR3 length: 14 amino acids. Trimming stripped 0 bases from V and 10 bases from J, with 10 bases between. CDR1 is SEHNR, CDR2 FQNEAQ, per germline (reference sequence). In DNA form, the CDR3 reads TGTGCCAGCAGCTTAGCTACGACACGATCACCCCTCCACTTT. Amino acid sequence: CASSLATTRSPLHF.

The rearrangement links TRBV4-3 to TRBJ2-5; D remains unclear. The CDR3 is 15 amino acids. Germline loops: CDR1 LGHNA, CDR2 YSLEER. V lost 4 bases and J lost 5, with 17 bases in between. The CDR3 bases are TGCGCCAGCAGCCTCTCCCTCCGTACCAGGGAGACCCAGTACTTC. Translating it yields CASSLSLRTRETQYF.

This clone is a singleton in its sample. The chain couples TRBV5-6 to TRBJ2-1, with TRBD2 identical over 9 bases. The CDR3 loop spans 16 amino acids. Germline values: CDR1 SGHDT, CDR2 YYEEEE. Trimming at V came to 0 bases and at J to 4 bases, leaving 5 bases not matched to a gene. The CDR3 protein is CASSLAAGGLYNEQFF. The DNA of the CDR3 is TGTGCCAGCAGCTTGGCCGCGGGGGGGCTGTACAATGAGCAGTTCTTC.

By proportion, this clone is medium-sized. The CDR3 region has the DNA TGTGCCACCAGTATATCGTCCGGGACAGGGTGGAATAGCAATCAGCCCCAGCATTTT. This codes for CATSISSGTGWNSNQPQHF. J is TRBJ1-5 and V is TRBV15, with 9 positions matching TRBD1. The CDR3 spans 19 residues. The ends lost 6 bases at V and 0 bases at J; junction bases unmatched: 15. Germline V gene data show CDR1 as LNHNV and CDR2 as YYDKDF (reference sequence).

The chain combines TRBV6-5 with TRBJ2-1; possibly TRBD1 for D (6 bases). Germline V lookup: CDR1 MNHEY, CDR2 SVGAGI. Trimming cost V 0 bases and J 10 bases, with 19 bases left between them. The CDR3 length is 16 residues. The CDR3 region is CASSYSIGQIASEQFF. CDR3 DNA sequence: TGTGCCAGCAGTTACTCGATCGGACAGATTGCCAGCGAGCAGTTCTTC.